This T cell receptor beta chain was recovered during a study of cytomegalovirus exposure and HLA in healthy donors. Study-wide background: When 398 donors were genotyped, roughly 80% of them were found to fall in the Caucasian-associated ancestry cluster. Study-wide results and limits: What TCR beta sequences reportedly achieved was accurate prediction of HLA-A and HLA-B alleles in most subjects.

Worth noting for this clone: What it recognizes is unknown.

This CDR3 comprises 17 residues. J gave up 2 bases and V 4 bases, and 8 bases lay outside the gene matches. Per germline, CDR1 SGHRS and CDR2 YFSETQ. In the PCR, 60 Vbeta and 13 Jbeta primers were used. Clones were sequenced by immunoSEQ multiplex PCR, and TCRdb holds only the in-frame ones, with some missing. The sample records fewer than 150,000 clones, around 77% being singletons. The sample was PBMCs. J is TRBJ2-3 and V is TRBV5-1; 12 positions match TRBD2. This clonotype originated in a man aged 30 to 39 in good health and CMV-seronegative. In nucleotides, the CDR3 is TGCGCCAGCAGCACGAGACTAGCGGGAGTGATCACAGATACGCAGTATTTT. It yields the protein CASSTRLAGVITDTQYF.